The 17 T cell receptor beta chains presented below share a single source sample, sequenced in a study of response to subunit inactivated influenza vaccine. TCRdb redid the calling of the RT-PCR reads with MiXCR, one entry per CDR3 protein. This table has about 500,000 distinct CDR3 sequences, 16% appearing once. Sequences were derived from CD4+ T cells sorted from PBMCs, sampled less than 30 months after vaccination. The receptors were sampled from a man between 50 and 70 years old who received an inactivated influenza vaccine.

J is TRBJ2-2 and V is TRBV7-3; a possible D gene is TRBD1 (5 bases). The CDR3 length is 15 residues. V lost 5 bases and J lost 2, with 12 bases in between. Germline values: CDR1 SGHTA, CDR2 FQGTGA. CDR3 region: CASSPDRLNTGELFF. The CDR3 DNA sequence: TGTGCCAGCAGCCCCGACAGATTAAACACCGGGGAGCTGTTTTTT.

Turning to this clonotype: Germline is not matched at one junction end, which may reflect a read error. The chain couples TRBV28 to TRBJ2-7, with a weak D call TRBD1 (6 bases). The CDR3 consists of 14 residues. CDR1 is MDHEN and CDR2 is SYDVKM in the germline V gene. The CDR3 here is CASIPGGPSSEQHF. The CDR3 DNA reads TGTGCCAGCATTCCTGGGGGCCCTAGTAGCGAGCAGCACTTC.

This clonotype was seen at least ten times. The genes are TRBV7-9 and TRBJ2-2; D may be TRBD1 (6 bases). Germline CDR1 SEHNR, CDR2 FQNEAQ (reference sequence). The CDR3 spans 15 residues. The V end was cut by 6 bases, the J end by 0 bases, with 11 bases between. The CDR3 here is CASSPGTTNTGELFF. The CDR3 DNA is TGTGCCAGCAGTCCCGGGACAACGAACACCGGGGAGCTGTTTTTT.

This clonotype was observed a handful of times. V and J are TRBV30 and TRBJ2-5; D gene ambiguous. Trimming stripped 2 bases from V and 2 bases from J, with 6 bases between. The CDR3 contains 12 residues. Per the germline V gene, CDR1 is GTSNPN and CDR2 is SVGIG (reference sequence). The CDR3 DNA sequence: TGTGCCTGGAGTAGCGATCAAGAGACCCAGTACTTC. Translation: CAWSSDQETQYF.

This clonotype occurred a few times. CDR3 protein: CASSANYPGELFF. The CDR3 DNA follows: TGTGCCAGCAGCGCAAACTACCCCGGGGAGCTGTTTTTT. The V and J genes are TRBV5-6 and TRBJ2-2, with D unresolved. This CDR3 is built from 13 residues. Trimming cost V 4 bases and J 6 bases, with 10 bases left between them. Germline V gene lookup returns CDR1 SGHDT and CDR2 YYEEEE.

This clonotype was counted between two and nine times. CDR3 coding DNA: TGTGCCATCAGTGAGTCGATTCAACCACAAGAGACCCAGTACTTC. Protein: CAISESIQPQETQYF. The rearrangement uses TRBV10-3 and TRBJ2-5; no clear D gene. The CDR3 runs 15 residues. Germline V gene lookup returns CDR1 ENHRY and CDR2 SYGVKD. The germline V and J ends were trimmed by 0 bases and 2 bases, with 10 bases remaining between them.

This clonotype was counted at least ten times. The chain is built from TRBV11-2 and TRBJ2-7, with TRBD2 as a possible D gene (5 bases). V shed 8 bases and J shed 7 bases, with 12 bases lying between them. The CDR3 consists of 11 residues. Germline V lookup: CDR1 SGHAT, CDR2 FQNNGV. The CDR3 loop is CASHNGEEQYF. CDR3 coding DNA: TGTGCCAGCCACAACGGGGAGGAGCAGTACTTC.

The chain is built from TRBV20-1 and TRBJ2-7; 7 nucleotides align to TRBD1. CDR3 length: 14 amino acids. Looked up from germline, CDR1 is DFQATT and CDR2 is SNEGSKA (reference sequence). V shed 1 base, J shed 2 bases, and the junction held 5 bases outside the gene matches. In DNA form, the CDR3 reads TGCAGTGCTAGAGCTATGGACAGGACCTACGAGCAGTACTTC. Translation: CSARAMDRTYEQYF.

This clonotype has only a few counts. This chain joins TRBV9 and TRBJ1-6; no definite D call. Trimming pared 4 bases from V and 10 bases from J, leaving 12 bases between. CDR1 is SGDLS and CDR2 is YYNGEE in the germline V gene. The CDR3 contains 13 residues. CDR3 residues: CASSPNPESPLHF. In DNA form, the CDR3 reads TGTGCCAGCAGCCCAAACCCTGAATCACCCCTCCACTTT.

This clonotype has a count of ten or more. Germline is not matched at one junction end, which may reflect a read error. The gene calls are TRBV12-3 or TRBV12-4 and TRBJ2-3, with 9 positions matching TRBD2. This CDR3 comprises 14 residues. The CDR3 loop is CASSRTSGTDTQYF. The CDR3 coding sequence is TGCGCCAGCAGCCGTACTAGCGGGACAGATACGCAGTATTTT.

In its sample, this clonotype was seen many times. CDR3 residues: CASSASLAGRNTEAFF. CDR3 bases: TGTGCCAGCAGTGCGTCTCTGGCAGGGAGGAACACTGAAGCTTTCTTT. The V gene is TRBV25-1, the J gene TRBJ1-1; tentative D call: TRBD1 (5 bases). The CDR3 sequence is 16 residues long. Per germline, CDR1 MGHDK and CDR2 SYGVNS. With 4 bases removed from V and 1 base from J, the gap between germline ends came to 16 bases.

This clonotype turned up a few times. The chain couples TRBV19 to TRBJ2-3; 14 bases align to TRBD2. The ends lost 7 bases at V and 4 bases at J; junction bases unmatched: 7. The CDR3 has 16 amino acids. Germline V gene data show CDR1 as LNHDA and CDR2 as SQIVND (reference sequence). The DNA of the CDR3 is TGTGCCAGTAATATCGGGACTAGCGGGAGCTCAGATACGCAGTATTTT. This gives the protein CASNIGTSGSSDTQYF.

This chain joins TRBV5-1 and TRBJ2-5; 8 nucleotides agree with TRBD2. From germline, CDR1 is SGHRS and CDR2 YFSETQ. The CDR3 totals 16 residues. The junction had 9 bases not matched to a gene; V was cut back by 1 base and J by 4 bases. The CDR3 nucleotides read TGCGCCAGCAGCTTGAGCGTGGCGGGGGGTTCAGAGACCCAGTACTTC. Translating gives CASSLSVAGGSETQYF.

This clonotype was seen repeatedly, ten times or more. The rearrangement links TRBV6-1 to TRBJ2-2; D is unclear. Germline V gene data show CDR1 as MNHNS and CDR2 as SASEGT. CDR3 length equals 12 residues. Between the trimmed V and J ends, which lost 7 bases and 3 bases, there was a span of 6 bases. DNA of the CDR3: TGTGCCAGCATTCGGGACACCGGGGAGCTGTTTTTT. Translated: CASIRDTGELFF.

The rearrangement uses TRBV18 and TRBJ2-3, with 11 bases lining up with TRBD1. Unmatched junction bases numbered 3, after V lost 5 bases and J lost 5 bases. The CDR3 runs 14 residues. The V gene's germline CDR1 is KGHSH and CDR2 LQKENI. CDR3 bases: TGTGCCAGCTCAGCCGGGACAGGGGGAGATACGCAGTATTTT. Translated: CASSAGTGGDTQYF.

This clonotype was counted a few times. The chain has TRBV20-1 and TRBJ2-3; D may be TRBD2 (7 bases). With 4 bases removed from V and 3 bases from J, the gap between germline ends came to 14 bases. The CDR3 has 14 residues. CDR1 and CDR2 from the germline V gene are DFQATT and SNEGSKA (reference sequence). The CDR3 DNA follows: TGCAGTGCTACCCGGGGGGCCAAAACAGATACGCAGTATTTT. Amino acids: CSATRGAKTDTQYF.

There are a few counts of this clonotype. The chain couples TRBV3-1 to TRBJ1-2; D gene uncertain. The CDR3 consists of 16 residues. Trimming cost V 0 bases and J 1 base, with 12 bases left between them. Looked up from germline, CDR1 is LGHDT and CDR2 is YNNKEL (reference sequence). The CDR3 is CASSQDRLKDNYGYTF. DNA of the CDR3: TGTGCCAGCAGCCAAGATCGCCTTAAGGATAACTATGGCTACACCTTC. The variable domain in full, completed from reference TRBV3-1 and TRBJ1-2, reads DTAVSQTPKYLVTQMGNDKSIKCEQNLGHDTMYWYKQDSKKFLKIMFSYNNKELIINETVPNRFSPKSPDKAHLNLHINSLELGDSAVYFCASSQDRLKDNYGYTFGSGTRLTVV.